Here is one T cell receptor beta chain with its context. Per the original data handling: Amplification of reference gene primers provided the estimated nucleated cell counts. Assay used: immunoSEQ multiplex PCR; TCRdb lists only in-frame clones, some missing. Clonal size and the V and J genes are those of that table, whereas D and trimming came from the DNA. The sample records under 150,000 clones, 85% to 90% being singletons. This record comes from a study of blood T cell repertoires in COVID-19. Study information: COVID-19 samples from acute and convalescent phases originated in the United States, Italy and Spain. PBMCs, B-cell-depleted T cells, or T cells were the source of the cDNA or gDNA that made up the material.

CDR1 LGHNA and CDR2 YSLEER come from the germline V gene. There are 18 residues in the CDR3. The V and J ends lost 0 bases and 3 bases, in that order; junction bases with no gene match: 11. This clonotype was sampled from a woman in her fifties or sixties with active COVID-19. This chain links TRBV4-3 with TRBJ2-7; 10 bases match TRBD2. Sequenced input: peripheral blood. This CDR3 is CASSQDIPGLAGVYEQYF. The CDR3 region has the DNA TGCGCCAGCAGCCAAGATATCCCAGGGCTAGCGGGAGTCTACGAGCAGTACTTC.